The 3 T cell receptor beta chains given below trace back to one sample, sequenced in a study of blood T cell repertoires in COVID-19. This table comes from immunoSEQ multiplex PCR, and its TCRdb copy is limited to in-frame clones, with some not included. The repertoire holds some 80,000 clones, with roughly nine tenths as singletons. Source material: peripheral blood. The receptors were gathered from a man aged 45 to 65 with COVID-19, enrolled during active disease.

The V and J genes are TRBV19 and TRBJ2-2, with D unresolved. Germline V gene sequence: CDR1 LNHDA, CDR2 SQIVND (reference sequence). This CDR3 region has 15 residues. V lost 1 base, J lost 7 bases, and 13 bases lay in between. CDR3 protein: CASSIVTVGVGELFF. Written as DNA, the CDR3 is TGTGCCAGTAGTATAGTTACAGTGGGTGTCGGGGAGCTGTTTTTT.

The genes are TRBV30 and TRBJ2-7; D is unresolved. From germline, CDR1 is GTSNPN and CDR2 SVGIG (reference sequence). The CDR3 consists of 12 residues. The germline V and J ends were trimmed by 0 bases and 6 bases, with 9 bases remaining between them. Here the CDR3 reads CAWSVGPVEQYF. The CDR3 coding sequence is TGTGCCTGGAGTGTCGGTCCGGTCGAGCAGTACTTC.

The V call is TRBV19, the J call TRBJ2-1; 7 bases are shared with TRBD2. Germline loops: CDR1 LNHDA, CDR2 SQIVND (reference sequence). The CDR3 is 13 amino acids. Trimming took 6 bases from V and 8 from J; bases not matched to a gene: 7. This CDR3 reads CASSSGLVDEQFF. In nucleotides, the CDR3 is TGTGCCAGTAGCTCCGGACTAGTTGATGAGCAGTTCTTC.